The subject of this entry is one TCR beta chain. The V and J ends lost 4 bases and 2 bases respectively, with 19 bases between them. Germline assignment: CDR1 SGDLS and CDR2 YYNGEE. The CDR3 runs 16 residues. Produced via immunoSEQ multiplex PCR; TCRdb's table is partial and in-frame only. The table has about 48,000 clones, approximately 85% seen once. These data belong to a study of T cell changes during pregnancy in multiple sclerosis. This receptor was taken from a female donor with multiple sclerosis, enrolled in a pregnancy study. This chain uses TRBV9 with TRBJ2-7; D may be TRBD2 (5 bases). The sequencing here drew on CD4+ T cells from peripheral blood mononuclear cells, taken in the second trimester of pregnancy. CDR3 DNA sequence: TGTGCCAGCAGCCCCCCCCGGGCGGGTCTAGCCTACGAGCAGTACTTC. Its protein is CASSPPRAGLAYEQYF. The complete variable domain, with remaining parts taken from reference TRBV9 and TRBJ2-7, reads DSGVTQTPKHLITATGQRVTLRCSPRSGDLSVYWYQQSLDQGLQFLIQYYNGEERAKGNILERFSAQQFPDLHSELNLSSLELGDSALYFCASSPPRAGLAYEQYFGPGTRLTVT.